The 21 T cell receptor beta chains in this list originate from one sample, sequenced in a study of OX40 agonist ivuxolimab in advanced cancers. Clones were read by immunoSEQ multiplex PCR, and TCRdb kept only the in-frame ones, dropping some. The table shows 60,000 to 65,000 clones, with about 80% occurring only once. The starting material was CD4+ or CD8+ T cells sorted from blood, obtained in a trial of the OX40 agonist ivuxolimab. The receptors stem from an adult with an advanced solid tumor such as melanoma, head and neck, liver or kidney cancer.

CDR3 amino acids: CASSVGGALNEQYF. In DNA form, the CDR3 reads TGTGCCAGCAGTGTAGGAGGAGCCCTAAACGAGCAGTACTTC. The chain employs TRBV2 and TRBJ2-7, with D tentatively TRBD2 (5 bases). The V gene's germline CDR1 is SNHLY and CDR2 FYNNEI. V gave up 4 bases and J gave up 5 bases, with 15 bases separating them. The CDR3 contains 14 residues.

This sequence joins TRBV19 and TRBJ2-7; D gene uncertain. This CDR3 has 11 residues. CDR1 and CDR2 from the germline V gene are LNHDA and SQIVND (reference sequence). V was pared by 8 bases and J by 8 bases, with 13 bases between. The CDR3 DNA is TGTGCCAGTGGTAACGGTTATCAGCAGTACTTC. It translates to CASGNGYQQYF.

This clone was seen repeatedly, ten times or more. This chain joins TRBV28 and TRBJ2-3; TRBD2 matches 8 bases. Germline trimming cut 5 bases from V and 3 bases from J; bases unmatched to any gene: 4. There are 14 residues in the CDR3. In germline, CDR1 is MDHEN, CDR2 SYDVKM. CDR3: CASSPGGVTDTQYF. In nucleotides, the CDR3 is TGTGCCAGCAGTCCCGGGGGGGTGACAGATACGCAGTATTTT. Full variable domain (missing parts from reference TRBV28 and TRBJ2-3): DVKVTQSSRYLVKRTGEKVFLECVQDMDHENMFWYRQDPGLGLRLIYFSYDVKMKEKGDIPEGYSVSREKKERFSLILESASTNQTSMYLCASSPGGVTDTQYFGPGTRLTVL.

V is TRBV28 and J is TRBJ2-7, with D unresolved. This CDR3 is built from 13 residues. V lost 6 bases to trimming and J lost 2 bases, with 11 bases between them. Per the germline V gene, CDR1 is MDHEN and CDR2 is SYDVKM. CDR3 sequence (DNA): TGTGCCAGCAGCCCGGTCGACACCTACGAGCAGTACTTC. Protein: CASSPVDTYEQYF.

V and J are TRBV6-5 and TRBJ2-7; TRBD1 aligns across 10 bases. CDR3 length: 14 amino acids. V lost 7 bases, J lost 4 bases, and 7 bases stayed unmatched. CDR1 and CDR2 (germline): MNHEY, SVGAGI. The CDR3 loop is CASTPGTGVYEQYF. CDR3 in DNA: TGTGCCAGCACCCCCGGGACAGGGGTTTACGAGCAGTACTTC.

V gene TRBV9 combines with J gene TRBJ2-2; D might be TRBD1 or TRBD2, each matching 5 bases. Germline V gene sequence: CDR1 SGDLS, CDR2 YYNGEE. The germline V and J ends were trimmed by 7 bases and 0 bases, with 13 bases remaining between them. The CDR3 is made up of 15 amino acids. This CDR3 is CASRDGESNTGELFF. DNA for the CDR3: TGTGCCAGCCGGGACGGCGAATCGAACACCGGGGAGCTGTTTTTT. Drawing the rest from reference TRBV9 and TRBJ2-2, the complete variable domain is DSGVTQTPKHLITATGQRVTLRCSPRSGDLSVYWYQQSLDQGLQFLIQYYNGEERAKGNILERFSAQQFPDLHSELNLSSLELGDSALYFCASRDGESNTGELFFGEGSRLTVL.

V and J are TRBV28 and TRBJ1-6; 7 positions match TRBD1. CDR1 MDHEN and CDR2 SYDVKM come from the germline V gene. V was pared by 8 bases and J by 7 bases, with 11 bases of the junction left unmatched. This CDR3 contains 15 residues. The CDR3 reads CASAEGTVGNSPLHF. The CDR3 DNA reads TGTGCCAGCGCCGAAGGGACAGTAGGGAATTCACCCCTCCACTTT. Variable domain in full (rest from reference TRBV28 and TRBJ1-6): DVKVTQSSRYLVKRTGEKVFLECVQDMDHENMFWYRQDPGLGLRLIYFSYDVKMKEKGDIPEGYSVSREKKERFSLILESASTNQTSMYLCASAEGTVGNSPLHFGNGTRLTVT.

The chain combines TRBV7-3 with TRBJ1-1; 7 nucleotides agree with TRBD1. The CDR3 consists of 14 residues. Per germline, CDR1 SGHTA and CDR2 FQGTGA. V dropped 5 bases and J dropped 5; count of bases not matched to a gene: 8. CDR3 loop: CASSPGGGRTEAFF. The CDR3 bases are TGTGCCAGCAGCCCAGGGGGGGGTAGGACTGAAGCTTTCTTT.

This clone was seen only a few times. The chain links TRBV7-2 to TRBJ2-2; the D gene is possibly TRBD2 (6 bases). The CDR3 extends over 17 amino acids. Germline lookup yields CDR1 SGHTA and CDR2 FQGNSA. Trimming pared 0 bases from V and 0 bases from J, leaving 11 bases between. The CDR3 loop reads CASSLARLAPNTGELFF. The CDR3 DNA is TGTGCCAGCAGCTTAGCCCGGCTAGCGCCGAACACCGGGGAGCTGTTTTTT.

The V and J genes are TRBV28 and TRBJ2-7, with TRBD2 matching over 7 bases. The ends lost 7 bases at V and 3 bases at J; junction bases unmatched: 12. This CDR3 comprises 15 residues. Germline V gene sequence: CDR1 MDHEN, CDR2 SYDVKM. Written as DNA, the CDR3 is TGTGCCAGCAAAGGAGGCGCCAGCGGGGTCTACGAGCAGTACTTC. It encodes CASKGGASGVYEQYF.

This clone was seen more than once but under ten times. The chain links TRBV7-8 to TRBJ2-2, with D possibly being TRBD1 (6 bases). Germline V gene lookup returns CDR1 SGHVS and CDR2 FQNEAQ. Trimming stripped 0 bases from V and 13 bases from J, with 12 bases between. This CDR3 comprises 13 residues. CDR3 amino acids: CASSLAGRGVLFF. Here the CDR3 DNA reads TGTGCCAGCAGCTTAGCGGGCAGGGGCGTGCTGTTTTTT.

This chain connects TRBV4-1 to TRBJ2-7; unclear D gene. The CDR3 is 16 residues long. Per germline, CDR1 MGHRA and CDR2 YSYEKL. The V end was cut by 0 bases, the J end by 3 bases, with 15 bases between. CDR3 residues: CASSQDSGKMSYEQYF. The CDR3, as DNA: TGCGCCAGCAGCCAAGATTCAGGAAAAATGAGCTACGAGCAGTACTTC.

The rearrangement links TRBV19 to TRBJ2-7; 9 nucleotides match TRBD1. Germline CDR1 reads LNHDA; CDR2 reads SQIVND (reference sequence). V was pared by 6 bases and J by 2 bases, with 8 bases of the junction left unmatched. The CDR3 runs to 15 residues. The CDR3 reads CASRRTGDRAYEQYF. The CDR3 DNA follows: TGTGCCAGTAGGAGGACAGGGGATAGGGCCTACGAGCAGTACTTC.

The rearrangement joins TRBV29-1 to TRBJ2-7; tentatively, D is TRBD2 (5 bases). Deletions cut 7 bases from V and 1 base from J, with 14 bases between. CDR1 and CDR2 (germline): SQVTM, ANQGSEA. The CDR3 has 13 residues. This CDR3 is CSASGRGSYEQYF. The CDR3 nucleotides are TGCAGCGCCTCCGGCCGGGGTTCCTACGAGCAGTACTTC.

This clone was picked up one time. DNA for the CDR3: TGTGCCAGCAGCCCCAGGACTAGCGGGATTTCCAATGAGCAGTTCTTC. It encodes CASSPRTSGISNEQFF. The chain recombines TRBV5-6 with TRBJ2-1; 12 bases map to TRBD2. Trimming cost V 4 bases and J 6 bases; bases outside gene matches: 8. This CDR3 comprises 16 residues. Germline V lookup: CDR1 SGHDT, CDR2 YYEEEE.

This clone appeared a single time. The rearrangement uses TRBV5-1 and TRBJ2-7; 8 bases fit TRBD2. There are 15 residues in the CDR3. Germline V gene sequence: CDR1 SGHRS, CDR2 YFSETQ. The trim removed 4 bases at V and 0 bases at J, leaving 6 bases unmatched. CDR3 amino acids: CASSPRSGVSYEQYF. The CDR3 DNA follows: TGCGCCAGCAGCCCACGTAGCGGGGTCTCCTACGAGCAGTACTTC.

V and J are TRBV10-2 and TRBJ2-5; possibly TRBD1 or TRBD2 for D (5 bases each). Germline V gene data show CDR1 as WSHSY and CDR2 as SAAADI. The V gene lost 8 bases and the J gene lost 4 bases, with 14 bases spanning the gap. This CDR3 spans 13 amino acids. The CDR3 protein is CASRALGVETQYF. CDR3 DNA sequence: TGCGCCAGCCGGGCCTTGGGGGTAGAGACCCAGTACTTC.

The V gene is TRBV28, the J gene TRBJ2-7; D call uncertain. This CDR3 contains 10 residues. Trimming took 6 bases from V and 3 from J, leaving 3 bases between them. Germline-derived CDR1 and CDR2 are MDHEN and SYDVKM. CDR3 loop: CASSHYEQYF. The CDR3 nucleotides are TGTGCCAGCAGCCACTACGAGCAGTACTTC. Looking up the rest from reference TRBV28 and TRBJ2-7 gives the full variable domain: DVKVTQSSRYLVKRTGEKVFLECVQDMDHENMFWYRQDPGLGLRLIYFSYDVKMKEKGDIPEGYSVSREKKERFSLILESASTNQTSMYLCASSHYEQYFGPGTRLTVT.

The chain recombines TRBV6-5 with TRBJ2-5, with D maybe TRBD2 (5 bases). The CDR3 is 14 amino acids. Between the trimmed V and J ends, which lost 3 bases and 2 bases, there was a span of 10 bases. Germline CDR1 is MNHEY and CDR2 is SVGAGI. The CDR3 bases are TGTGCCAGCAGTTATGCCCAGCGGCAAGAGACCCAGTACTTC. This gives the protein CASSYAQRQETQYF.

The rearrangement links TRBV19 to TRBJ1-5; D perhaps matches TRBD1 (6 bases). The CDR3 covers 17 residues. The germline CDR1 and CDR2 sequences are LNHDA and SQIVND (reference sequence). Trimming took off 3 bases at V and 5 bases at J, with 20 bases between the two ends. This CDR3 is CASSIYRGGFGDQPQHF. CDR3 DNA: TGTGCCAGTAGTATTTATAGGGGGGGCTTTGGGGATCAGCCCCAGCATTTT.

J is TRBJ2-3 and V is TRBV2; D remains unclear. The V gene lost 4 bases and the J gene lost 0 bases, with 11 bases spanning the gap. The V gene's germline CDR1 is SNHLY and CDR2 FYNNEI. The CDR3 consists of 15 residues. In DNA form, the CDR3 reads TGTGCCAGCAGTGTAGGCCAGTTGAGCACAGATACGCAGTATTTT. It encodes CASSVGQLSTDTQYF. Using reference TRBV2 and TRBJ2-3 for the parts outside the CDR3, the full variable domain is EPEVTQTPSHQVTQMGQEVILRCVPISNHLYFYWYRQILGQKVEFLVSFYNNEISEKSEIFDDQFSVERPDGSNFTLKIRSTKLEDSAMYFCASSVGQLSTDTQYFGPGTRLTVL.